The TCR beta chain under discussion was sequenced for a study of graft-versus-host responses after intestinal transplantation. A word on this clone: Antigen specificity is unknown.

Trimming took off 4 bases at V and 6 bases at J, with 18 bases between the two ends. CDR1 is MNHNS and CDR2 is SASEGT in the germline V gene. The CDR3 is made up of 15 amino acids. Data came from immunoSEQ multiplex PCR; TCRdb stores just in-frame clones and leaves some out. The sample shows approximately 90,000 clones, 88% of them seen only once. The TCR sequence derives from a human donor who was the organ donor for an intestinal transplant. The chain has TRBV6-1 and TRBJ1-2; the D gene is possibly TRBD1 (5 bases). The sequenced sample was unstimulated CD4+ T cells sorted from spleen or lymph node cells, obtained before transplant. CDR3 coding DNA: TGTGCCAGCAGTGTTTTCTTGTCAGGGAAGGATGGCTACACCTTC. It is translated as CASSVFLSGKDGYTF.